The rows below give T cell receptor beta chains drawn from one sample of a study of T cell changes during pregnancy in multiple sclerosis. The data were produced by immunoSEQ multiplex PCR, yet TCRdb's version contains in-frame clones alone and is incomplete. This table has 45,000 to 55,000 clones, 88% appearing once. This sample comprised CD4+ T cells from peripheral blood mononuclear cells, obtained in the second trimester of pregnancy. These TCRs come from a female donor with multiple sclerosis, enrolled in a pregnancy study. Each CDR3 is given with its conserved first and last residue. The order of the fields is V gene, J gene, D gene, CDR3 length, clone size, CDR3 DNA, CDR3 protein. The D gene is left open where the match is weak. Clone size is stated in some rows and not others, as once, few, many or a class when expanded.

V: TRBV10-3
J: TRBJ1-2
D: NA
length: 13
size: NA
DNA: TGTGCCATCAGCGAGTACGGGGAAGAGGGCTACACCTTC
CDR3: CAISEYGEEGYTF

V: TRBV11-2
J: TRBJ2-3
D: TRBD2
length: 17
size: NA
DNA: TGTGCCAGCAGCTCACTTCGGGGGAGGGTGTGGGGAGATACGCAGTATTTT
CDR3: CASSSLRGRVWGDTQYF

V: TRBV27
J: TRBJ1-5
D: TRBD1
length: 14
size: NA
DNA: TGTGCCAGCAGAACCGGGACAGGGTATCAGCCCCAGCATTTT
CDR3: CASRTGTGYQPQHF

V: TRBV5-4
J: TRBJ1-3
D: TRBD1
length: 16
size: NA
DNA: TGTGCCAGCAGCTTGGGTCCCGGGACAGGGATCAACACCATATATTTT
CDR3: CASSLGPGTGINTIYF

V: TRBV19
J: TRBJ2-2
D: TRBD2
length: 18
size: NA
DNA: TGTGCCAGTAGACCGGGACTAGCGGGAGGGCCGGGGACCGGGGAGCTGTTTTTT
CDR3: CASRPGLAGGPGTGELFF

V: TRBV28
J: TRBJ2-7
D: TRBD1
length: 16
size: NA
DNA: TGTGCCAGCAGTTCTTACCCTGGGACAGGGGGCTACGAGCAGTACTTC
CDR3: CASSSYPGTGGYEQYF

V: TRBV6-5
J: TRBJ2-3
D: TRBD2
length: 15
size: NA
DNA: TGTGCCAGCAGTACCGGACTAGCGGGAATAGATACGCAGTATTTT
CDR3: CASSTGLAGIDTQYF

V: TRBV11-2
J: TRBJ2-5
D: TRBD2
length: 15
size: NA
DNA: TGTGCCAGCAGCTTTACTAGCGGGAGTTTCGAGACCCAGTACTTC
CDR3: CASSFTSGSFETQYF

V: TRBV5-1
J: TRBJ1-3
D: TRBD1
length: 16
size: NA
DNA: TGCGCCAGCAGCTTGGTTCAGGGGGATACTGGAAACACCATATATTTT
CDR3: CASSLVQGDTGNTIYF

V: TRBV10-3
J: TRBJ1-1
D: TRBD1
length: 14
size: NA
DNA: TGTGCCATCAGTTCACAGGGGGTCAACACTGAAGCTTTCTTT
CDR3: CAISSQGVNTEAFF

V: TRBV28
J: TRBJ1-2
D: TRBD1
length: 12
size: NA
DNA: TGTGCCAGCAGTCCCCCGGACAGGTACTACACCTTC
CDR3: CASSPPDRYYTF

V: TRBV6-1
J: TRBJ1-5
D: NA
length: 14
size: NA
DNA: TGTGCCAGCTCCGGGACATCCACAAATCAGCCCCAGCATTTT
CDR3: CASSGTSTNQPQHF

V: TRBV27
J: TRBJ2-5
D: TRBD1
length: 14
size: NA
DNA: TGTGCCAGCAGTTCAAATCGACAGGGAGAGACCCAGTACTTC
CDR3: CASSSNRQGETQYF

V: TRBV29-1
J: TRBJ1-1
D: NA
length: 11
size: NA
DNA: TGCGGGGGACTGATGAACACTGAAGCTTTCTTT
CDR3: CGGLMNTEAFF

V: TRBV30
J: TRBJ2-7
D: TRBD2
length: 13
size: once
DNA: TGTGCCTGGAGTACTAGCGGGAGAAACGAGCAGTACTTC
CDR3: CAWSTSGRNEQYF

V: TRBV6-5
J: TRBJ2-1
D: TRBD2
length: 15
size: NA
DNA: TGTGCCAGCAGTTACTCGGGCGGGAGGCGCCATGAGCAGTTCTTC
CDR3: CASSYSGGRRHEQFF

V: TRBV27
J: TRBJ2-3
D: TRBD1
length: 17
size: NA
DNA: TGTGCCAGCAGTTTATACCCGGGACAGGGTGGCACAGATACGCAGTATTTT
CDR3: CASSLYPGQGGTDTQYF

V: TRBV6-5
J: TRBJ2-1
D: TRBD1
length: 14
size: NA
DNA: TGTGCCAGCAGTACGACAGGGGGGGGAAATGAGCAGTTCTTC
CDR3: CASSTTGGGNEQFF

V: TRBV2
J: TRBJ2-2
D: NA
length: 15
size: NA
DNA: TGTGCCAGCAGGGAAGACCCAGCGAACACCGGGGAGCTGTTTTTT
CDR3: CASREDPANTGELFF

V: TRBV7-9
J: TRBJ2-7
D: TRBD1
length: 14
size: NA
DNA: TGTGCCAGCAGCTCTTGGGACAGGAACTACGAGCAGTACTTC
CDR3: CASSSWDRNYEQYF

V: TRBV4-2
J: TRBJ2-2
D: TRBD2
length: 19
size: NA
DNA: TGTGCCAGCAGCCAAGTGGAGGCTAGCGGGTTCGCGAACACCGGGGAGCTGTTTTTT
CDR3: CASSQVEASGFANTGELFF

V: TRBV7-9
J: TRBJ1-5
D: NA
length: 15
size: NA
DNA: TGTGCCAGCAGCCCCCTTCCGGGGGAGGGTCAGCCCCAGCATTTT
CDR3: CASSPLPGEGQPQHF

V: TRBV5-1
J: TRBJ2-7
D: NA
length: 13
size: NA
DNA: TGCGCCAGCAGCTTTGACAGGATGAATCCGCAGTACTTC
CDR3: CASSFDRMNPQYF

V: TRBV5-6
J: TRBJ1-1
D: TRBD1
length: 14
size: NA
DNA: TGTGCCAGCGGGTCAGGGGGGTTTAACACTGAAGCTTTCTTT
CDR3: CASGSGGFNTEAFF